The 8 T cell receptor beta chains given below trace back to one sample, sequenced in a study of cytomegalovirus exposure and HLA in healthy donors. The repertoire was sequenced with immunoSEQ multiplex PCR; TCRdb's copy has only in-frame clones and lacks some. The table shows about 220,000 clones, with approximately 80% occurring only once. The material sequenced was PBMCs. These receptors came from a woman aged 25 to 39 in good health and CMV-seropositive.

V is TRBV15 and J is TRBJ2-3; D may correspond to TRBD1 or TRBD2 (5 bases each). Trimming pared 8 bases from V and 0 bases from J, leaving 15 bases between. Germline CDR1 and CDR2: LNHNV and YYDKDF (reference sequence). The CDR3 is 15 amino acids. The CDR3 DNA reads as TGTGCCACCTCAATCGGACGGGGCAGCACAGATACGCAGTATTTT. Translated: CATSIGRGSTDTQYF.

This clone was found a few times. The chain employs TRBV5-1 and TRBJ1-5; D perhaps matches TRBD1 (5 bases). The germline V and J ends were trimmed by 2 bases and 5 bases, with 14 bases remaining between them. CDR3 length: 15 residues. Germline CDR1 reads SGHRS; CDR2 reads YFSETQ. The CDR3 loop reads CASSFWGGDDQPQHF. As DNA, the CDR3 is TGCGCCAGCAGCTTTTGGGGGGGTGACGATCAGCCCCAGCATTTT.

This chain links TRBV9 with TRBJ1-4; D not resolved. Between the trimmed V and J ends, which lost 2 bases and 8 bases, there was a span of 10 bases. This CDR3 region has 13 residues. Germline V gives CDR1 SGDLS, CDR2 YYNGEE. CDR3 sequence (DNA): TGTGCCAGCAGCGTTCGGATAGGCGAAAAACTGTTTTTT. Its protein product is CASSVRIGEKLFF.

This clone has only a few counts. This chain uses TRBV30 with TRBJ2-7; D may be TRBD1 or TRBD2 (6 bases each). The CDR3 spans 13 residues. V lost 2 bases and J 1 base, leaving 9 bases between the germline ends. Germline V lookup: CDR1 GTSNPN, CDR2 SVGIG (reference sequence). CDR3 sequence: CAWSRGRSYEQYF. The CDR3 DNA is TGTGCCTGGAGTAGGGGGAGGTCCTACGAGCAGTACTTC.

For this clone: This sample includes further DNA sequences coding for the same CDR3. The rearrangement joins TRBV5-4 to TRBJ2-7; the D is unclear. This CDR3 has 12 residues. V lost 4 bases, J lost 4 bases, and 9 bases lay in between. Germline CDR1 is SGHNT and CDR2 is YYREEE (reference sequence). CDR3 sequence: CASSPDGYEQYF. CDR3 DNA: TGTGCCAGCAGCCCGGACGGTTACGAGCAGTACTTC.

The chain is built from TRBV30 and TRBJ1-2; D gene ambiguous. CDR3 length: 11 amino acids. The germline CDR1 and CDR2 sequences are GTSNPN and SVGIG (reference sequence). The germline V and J ends were trimmed by 5 bases and 8 bases, with 12 bases remaining between them. CDR3 DNA: TGTGCCTGGTTGTCCAGTAACGGCTACACCTTC. Its translation: CAWLSSNGYTF.

The genes are TRBV19 and TRBJ1-2; no firm D call. There are 13 residues in the CDR3. CDR1 is LNHDA and CDR2 is SQIVND in the germline V gene (reference sequence). V was trimmed by 1 base and J by 3 bases, leaving 6 bases between them. CDR3 coding DNA: TGTGCCAGTAGTATAGGGACCGACTATGGCTACACCTTC. Its protein is CASSIGTDYGYTF.

This rearrangement joins TRBV11-2 to TRBJ2-7, with D tentatively TRBD1 or TRBD2 (5 bases each). Trimming took 0 bases from V and 6 from J, leaving 15 bases between them. Germline V gives CDR1 SGHAT, CDR2 FQNNGV. This CDR3 has 15 residues. Here the CDR3 DNA reads TGTGCCAGCAGCTTAGAATCGGGACCTCTTCCCGAGCAGTACTTC. Encoded protein: CASSLESGPLPEQYF.